This T cell receptor (beta chain) was documented in a study of cytomegalovirus exposure and HLA in healthy donors. PCR employed 60 Vbeta and 13 Jbeta primers. TCRdb's copy holds only in-frame clones and misses some; the assay was immunoSEQ multiplex PCR. Seen here are 200,000 or so clones, 78% observed once, and the top ten hold approximately 5.4%. Comments on this clone: The antigen is undetermined.

Germline loops: CDR1 SNHLY, CDR2 FYNNEI. There are 13 residues in the CDR3. V was pared by 9 bases and J by 6 bases, with 4 bases of the junction left unmatched. General study findings and limits: Across HLA loci, a later analysis found differing TCR association rates, with DRB1 most and HLA-C fewest.

Sequenced sample: PBMCs. The J gene is TRBJ1-5, the V gene TRBV2, with TRBD1 matching 11 bases. The sequence was obtained from a woman younger than 45 in good health and CMV-seropositive. The CDR3 loop reads CASSDRGLQPQHF. The CDR3 DNA reads as TGTGCCAGTTCGGACAGGGGGCTTCAGCCCCAGCATTTT.